The 5 T cell receptor beta chains below all came from one sample that was sequenced in a study of cytomegalovirus exposure and HLA in healthy donors. PCR employed 60 Vbeta and 13 Jbeta primers. Method: immunoSEQ multiplex PCR; TCRdb's copy keeps in-frame clones and lacks some. Of 140,000 to 150,000 clones in the sample, 80% to 85% were seen once. Sequencing was carried out using PBMCs. Receptors were obtained from a woman aged 25 to 45 in good health and CMV-seronegative.

This chain uses TRBV5-6 with TRBJ2-7; the D gene is possibly TRBD1 (5 bases). Germline CDR1 and CDR2: SGHDT and YYEEEE. The CDR3 covers 17 residues. Deletions cut 0 bases from V and 2 bases from J, with 18 bases between. The CDR3 spells CASSLDWVAGSTYEQYF. CDR3 nucleotide sequence: TGTGCCAGCAGCTTGGATTGGGTGGCAGGGTCAACCTACGAGCAGTACTTC.

The sample holds one count of this clone. This chain connects TRBV4-1 to TRBJ1-4; D is undetermined. Per germline, CDR1 MGHRA and CDR2 YSYEKL. The CDR3 length is 15 residues. Trimming shortened V by 4 bases and J by 5 bases, and 14 bases separated the two germline ends. The CDR3 DNA follows: TGCGCCAGCAGCCCAGAATCGGGGATAAATGAAAAACTGTTTTTT. The encoded protein is CASSPESGINEKLFF.

The rearrangement joins TRBV5-5 to TRBJ2-1; 7 nucleotides match TRBD1. Germline loops: CDR1 SGHKS, CDR2 YYEKEE (reference sequence). This CDR3 contains 15 residues. V lost 5 bases, J lost 0 bases, and 5 bases stayed unmatched. The DNA for the CDR3 is TGTGCCAGCAGGTTACAGGGGAGCTCCTACAATGAGCAGTTCTTC. This sequence encodes CASRLQGSSYNEQFF.

The chain uses TRBV7-2 and TRBJ2-5, with 8 bases aligning to TRBD1. The assigned J gene may be wrong: the sequence end matches TRBJ2-7 better. CDR1 is SGHTA, CDR2 FQGNSA, per germline. CDR3 length: 14 amino acids. The CDR3 DNA follows: TGTGCCAGCAGCCTGGGACAGGCTTCCTACGAGCAGTACTTC. This sequence encodes CASSLGQASYEQYF.

CDR3 loop: CASSNSRGAYNEQFF. In DNA, the CDR3 is TGTGCCAGCTCGAATTCGCGGGGGGCCTACAATGAGCAGTTCTTC. This chain connects TRBV28 to TRBJ2-1, with 8 bases matching TRBD2. Germline values: CDR1 MDHEN, CDR2 SYDVKM. The CDR3 spans 15 residues. With 8 bases clipped from V and 2 bases from J, the junction kept 8 bases outside the gene matches.